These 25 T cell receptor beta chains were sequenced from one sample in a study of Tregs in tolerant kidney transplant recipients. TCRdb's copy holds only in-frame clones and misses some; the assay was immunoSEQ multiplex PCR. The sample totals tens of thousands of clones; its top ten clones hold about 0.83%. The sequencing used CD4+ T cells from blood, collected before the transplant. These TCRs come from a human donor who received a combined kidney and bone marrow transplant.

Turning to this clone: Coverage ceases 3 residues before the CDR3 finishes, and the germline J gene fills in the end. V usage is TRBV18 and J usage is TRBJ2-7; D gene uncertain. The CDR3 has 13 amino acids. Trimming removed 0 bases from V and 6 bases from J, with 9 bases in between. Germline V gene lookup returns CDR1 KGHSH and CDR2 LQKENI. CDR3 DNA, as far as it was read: TGTGCCAGCTCACCACCTGTAGGGCGCGAG. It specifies CASSPPVGRE. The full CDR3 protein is CASSPPVGREQYF.

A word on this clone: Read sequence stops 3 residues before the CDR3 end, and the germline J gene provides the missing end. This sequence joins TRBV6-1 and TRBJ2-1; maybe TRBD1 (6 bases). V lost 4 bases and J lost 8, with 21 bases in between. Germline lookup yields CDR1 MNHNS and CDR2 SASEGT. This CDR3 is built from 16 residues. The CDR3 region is CASSADRTPVWDEQFF. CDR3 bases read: TGTGCCAGCAGTGCAGACAGGACCCCTGTGTGGGATGAG.

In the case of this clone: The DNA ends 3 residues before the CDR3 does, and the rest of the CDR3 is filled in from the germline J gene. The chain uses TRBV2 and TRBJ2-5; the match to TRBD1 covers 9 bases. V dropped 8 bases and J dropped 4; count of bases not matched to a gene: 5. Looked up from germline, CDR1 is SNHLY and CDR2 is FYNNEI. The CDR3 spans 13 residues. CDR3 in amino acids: CASVGTGRETQYF. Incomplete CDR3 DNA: TGTGCCAGCGTAGGGACAGGGAGAGAGACC.

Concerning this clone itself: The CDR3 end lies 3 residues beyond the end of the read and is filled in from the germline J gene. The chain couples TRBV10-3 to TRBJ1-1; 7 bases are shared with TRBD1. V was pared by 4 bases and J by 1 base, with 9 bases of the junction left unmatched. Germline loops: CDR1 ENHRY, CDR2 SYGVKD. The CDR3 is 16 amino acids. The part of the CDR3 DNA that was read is TGTGCCATCAGTGTAGGAAGGGGGCATAAGAACACTGAA. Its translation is CAISVGRGHKNTE. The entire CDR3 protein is CAISVGRGHKNTEAFF.

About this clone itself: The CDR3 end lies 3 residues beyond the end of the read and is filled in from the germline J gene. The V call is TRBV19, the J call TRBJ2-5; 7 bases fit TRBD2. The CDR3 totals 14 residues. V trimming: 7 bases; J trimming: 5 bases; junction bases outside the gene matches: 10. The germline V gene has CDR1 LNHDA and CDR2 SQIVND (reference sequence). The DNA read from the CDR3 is TGTGCCAGTAAACCGGACGGGGGGACGGAGACC. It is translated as CASKPDGGTET. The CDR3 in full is CASKPDGGTETQYF.

The CDR3 DNA, read in part, is TGCAGCGTGGCACAGAGGAACACCGGGGAG. It codes for CSVAQRNTGE. The complete CDR3 reads CSVAQRNTGELFF. The gene calls are TRBV29-1 and TRBJ2-2; D remains unclear. Read sequence stops 3 residues before the CDR3 end, and the germline J gene provides the missing end. The germline V gene has CDR1 SQVTM and CDR2 ANQGSEA. The V gene lost 6 bases and the J gene lost 1 base, with 9 bases spanning the gap. The CDR3 is made up of 13 amino acids.

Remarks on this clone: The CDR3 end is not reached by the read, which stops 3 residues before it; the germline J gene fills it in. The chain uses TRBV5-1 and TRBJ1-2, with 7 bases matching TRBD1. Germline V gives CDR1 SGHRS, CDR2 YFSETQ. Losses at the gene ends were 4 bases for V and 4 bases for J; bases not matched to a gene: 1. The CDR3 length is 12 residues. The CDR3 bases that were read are TGCGCCAGCAGCCGGGACAGCTATGGC. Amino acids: CASSRDSYG. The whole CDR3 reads CASSRDSYGYTF.

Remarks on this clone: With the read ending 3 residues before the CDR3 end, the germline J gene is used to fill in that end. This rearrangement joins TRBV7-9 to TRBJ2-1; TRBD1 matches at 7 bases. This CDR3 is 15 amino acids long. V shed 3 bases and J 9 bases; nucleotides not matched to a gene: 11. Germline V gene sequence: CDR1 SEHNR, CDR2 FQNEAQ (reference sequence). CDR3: CASSFLAEAGGEQFF. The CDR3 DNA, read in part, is TGTGCCAGCAGCTTCCTTGCTGAGGCAGGGGGTGAG.

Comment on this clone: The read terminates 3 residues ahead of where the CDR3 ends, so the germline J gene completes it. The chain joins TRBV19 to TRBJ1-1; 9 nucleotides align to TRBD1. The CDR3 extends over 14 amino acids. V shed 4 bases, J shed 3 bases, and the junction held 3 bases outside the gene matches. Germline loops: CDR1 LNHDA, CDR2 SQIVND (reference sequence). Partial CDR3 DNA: TGTGCCAGTAGTACTCACAGGGGGCACACTGAA. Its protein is CASSTHRGHTE. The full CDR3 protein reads CASSTHRGHTEAFF.

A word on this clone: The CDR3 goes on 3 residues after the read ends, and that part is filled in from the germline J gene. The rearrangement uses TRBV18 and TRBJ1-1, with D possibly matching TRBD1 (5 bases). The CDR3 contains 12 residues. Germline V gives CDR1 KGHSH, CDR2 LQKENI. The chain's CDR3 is CASSPVTGGAFF. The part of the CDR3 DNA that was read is TGTGCCAGCTCACCTGTTACGGGGGGA.

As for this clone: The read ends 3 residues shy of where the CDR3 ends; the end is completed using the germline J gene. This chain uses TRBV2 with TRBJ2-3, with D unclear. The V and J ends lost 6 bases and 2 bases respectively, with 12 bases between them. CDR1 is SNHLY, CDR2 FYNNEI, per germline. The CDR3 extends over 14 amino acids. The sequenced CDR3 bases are TGTGCCAGCAGGCAAACCTCTAACACAGATACG. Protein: CASRQTSNTDT. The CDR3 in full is CASRQTSNTDTQYF.

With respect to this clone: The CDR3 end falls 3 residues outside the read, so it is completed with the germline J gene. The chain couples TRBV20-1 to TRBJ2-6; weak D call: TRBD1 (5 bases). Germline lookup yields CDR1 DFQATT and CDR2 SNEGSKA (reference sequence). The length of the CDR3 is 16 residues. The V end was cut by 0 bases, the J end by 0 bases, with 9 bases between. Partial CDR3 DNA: TGCAGTGCTAGAGATGGGGCAGACTCTGGGGCCAACGTC. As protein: CSARDGADSGANV. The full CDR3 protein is CSARDGADSGANVLTF.

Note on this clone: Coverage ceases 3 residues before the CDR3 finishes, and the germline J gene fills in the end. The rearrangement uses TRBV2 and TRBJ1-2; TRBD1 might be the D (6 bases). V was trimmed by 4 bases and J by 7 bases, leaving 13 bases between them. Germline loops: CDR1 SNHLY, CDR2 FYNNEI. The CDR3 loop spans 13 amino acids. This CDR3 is CASSVRGATGYTF. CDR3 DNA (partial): TGTGCCAGCAGTGTCCGGGGGGCAACTGGC.

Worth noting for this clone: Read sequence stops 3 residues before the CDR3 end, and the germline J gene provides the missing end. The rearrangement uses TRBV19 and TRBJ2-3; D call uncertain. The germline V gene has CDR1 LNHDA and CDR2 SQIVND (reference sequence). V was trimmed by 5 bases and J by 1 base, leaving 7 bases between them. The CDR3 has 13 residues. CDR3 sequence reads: CASSLLRTDTQYF. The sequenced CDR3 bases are TGTGCCAGTAGTCTTCTACGCACAGATACG.

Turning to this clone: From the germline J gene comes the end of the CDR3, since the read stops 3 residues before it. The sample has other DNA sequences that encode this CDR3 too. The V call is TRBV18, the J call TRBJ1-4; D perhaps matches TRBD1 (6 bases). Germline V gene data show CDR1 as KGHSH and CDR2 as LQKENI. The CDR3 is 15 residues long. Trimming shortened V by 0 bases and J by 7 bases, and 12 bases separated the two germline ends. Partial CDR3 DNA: TGTGCCAGCTCACCACCGGGGGCGGTTGGTGAAAAA. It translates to CASSPPGAVGEK. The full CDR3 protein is CASSPPGAVGEKLFF.

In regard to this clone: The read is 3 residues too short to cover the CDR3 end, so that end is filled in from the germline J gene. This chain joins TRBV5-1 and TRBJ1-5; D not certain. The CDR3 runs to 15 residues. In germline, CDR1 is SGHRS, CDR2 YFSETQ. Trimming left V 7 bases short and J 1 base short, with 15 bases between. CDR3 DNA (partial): TGCGCCAGCGCCGAGGGTGAAGGGAGCAATCAGCCC. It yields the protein CASAEGEGSNQP. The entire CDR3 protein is CASAEGEGSNQPQHF. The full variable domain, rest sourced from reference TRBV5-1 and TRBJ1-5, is KAGVTQTPRYLIKTRGQQVTLSCSPISGHRSVSWYQQTPGQGLQFLFEYFSETQRNKGNFPGRFSGRQFSNSRSEMNVSTLELGDSALYLCASAEGEGSNQPQHFGDGTRLSIL.

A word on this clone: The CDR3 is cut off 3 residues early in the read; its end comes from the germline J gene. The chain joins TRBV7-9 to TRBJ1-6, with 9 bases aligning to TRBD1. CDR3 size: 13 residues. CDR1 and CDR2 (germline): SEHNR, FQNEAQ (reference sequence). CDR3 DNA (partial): TGTGCCAGCAGCCCCCGACAGGGGGACCCC. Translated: CASSPRQGDP. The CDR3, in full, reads CASSPRQGDPLHF.

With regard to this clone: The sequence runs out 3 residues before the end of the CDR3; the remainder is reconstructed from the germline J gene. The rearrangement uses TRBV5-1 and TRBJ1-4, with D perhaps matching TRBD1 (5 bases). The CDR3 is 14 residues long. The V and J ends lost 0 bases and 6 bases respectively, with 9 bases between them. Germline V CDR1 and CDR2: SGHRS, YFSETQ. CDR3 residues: CASSLARVDEKLFF. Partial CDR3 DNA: TGCGCCAGCAGCTTGGCCAGGGTGGATGAAAAA.

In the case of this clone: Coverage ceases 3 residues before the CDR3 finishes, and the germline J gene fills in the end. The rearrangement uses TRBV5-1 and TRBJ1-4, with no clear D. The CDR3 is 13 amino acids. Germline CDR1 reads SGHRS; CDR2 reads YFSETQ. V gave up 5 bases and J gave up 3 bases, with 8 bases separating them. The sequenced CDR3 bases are TGCGCCAGCAGTGGGCACTCTAATGAAAAA. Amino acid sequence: CASSGHSNEK. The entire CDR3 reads CASSGHSNEKLFF.

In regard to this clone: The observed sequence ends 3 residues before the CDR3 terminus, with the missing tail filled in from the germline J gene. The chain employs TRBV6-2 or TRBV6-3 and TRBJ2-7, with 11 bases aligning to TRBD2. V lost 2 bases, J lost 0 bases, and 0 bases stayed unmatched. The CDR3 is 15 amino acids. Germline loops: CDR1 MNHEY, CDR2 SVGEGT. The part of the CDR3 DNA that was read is TGTGCCAGCAGTTACGGGACTAGCGGCTCCTACGAG. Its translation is CASSYGTSGSYE. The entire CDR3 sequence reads CASSYGTSGSYEQYF.

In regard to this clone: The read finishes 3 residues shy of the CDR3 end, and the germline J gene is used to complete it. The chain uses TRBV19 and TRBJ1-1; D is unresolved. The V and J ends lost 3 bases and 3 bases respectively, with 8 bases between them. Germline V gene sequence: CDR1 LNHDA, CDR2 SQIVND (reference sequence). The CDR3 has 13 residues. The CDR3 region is CASSISQYTEAFF. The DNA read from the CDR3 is TGTGCCAGTAGTATTTCACAGTACACTGAA.

CDR3 bases read: TGTGCCAGCAGTCGCCCGGCGGAAAAAAACATT. This codes for CASSRPAEKNI. The entire CDR3 is CASSRPAEKNIQYF. The chain uses TRBV7-9 and TRBJ2-4; the D is unclear. The CDR3 end is not reached by the read, which stops 3 residues before it; the germline J gene fills it in. The CDR3 spans 14 residues. Germline lookup yields CDR1 SEHNR and CDR2 FQNEAQ (reference sequence). V shed 6 bases and J shed 4 bases, with 13 bases lying between them.

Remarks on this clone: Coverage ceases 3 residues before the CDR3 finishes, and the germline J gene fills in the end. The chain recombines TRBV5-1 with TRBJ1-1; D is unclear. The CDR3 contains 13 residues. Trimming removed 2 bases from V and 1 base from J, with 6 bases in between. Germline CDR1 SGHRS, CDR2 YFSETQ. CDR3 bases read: TGCGCCAGCAGCTTTACGGGGAACACTGAA. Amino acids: CASSFTGNTE. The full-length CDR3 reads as CASSFTGNTEAFF.

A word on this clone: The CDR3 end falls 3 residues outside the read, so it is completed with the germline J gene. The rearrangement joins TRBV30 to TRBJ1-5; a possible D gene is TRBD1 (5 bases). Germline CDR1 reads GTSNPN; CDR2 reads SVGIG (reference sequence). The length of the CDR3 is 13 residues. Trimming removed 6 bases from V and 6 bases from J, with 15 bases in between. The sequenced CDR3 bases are TGTGCCTGCGACGGGGGGTCAGGTCAGCCC. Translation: CACDGGSGQP. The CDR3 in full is CACDGGSGQPQHF.

CDR3: CASSQEGAQPQHF. The DNA read from the CDR3 is TGTGCCAGCAGCCAGGAGGGGGCCCAGCCC. This sequence joins TRBV7-9 and TRBJ1-5, with 7 bases lining up with TRBD1. The CDR3 end is not reached by the read, which stops 3 residues before it; the germline J gene fills it in. Germline CDR1 is SEHNR and CDR2 is FQNEAQ (reference sequence). The CDR3 extends over 13 amino acids. With V trimmed by 5 bases and J by 7 bases, 5 bases remained unmatched.